The clone carrying this T cell receptor (beta chain) has just a few counts. Its target is not known. Expansion of antigen-specific CD4+ T cells with viral peptide pools was carried out by the ViraFEST assay before sequencing. Culture lasted over 9 days before CD4+ T cell isolation. Two-dose vaccination with either BNT162b2 or mRNA-1273 was given to the participants. This record belongs to a study of vaccination effects on CD4 cells after COVID-19. The protocol was immunoSEQ multiplex PCR, while the TCRdb copy is restricted to in-frame clones and leaves out a portion. The sample has fewer than 90,000 clones; around 74% are singletons. The V end lost 7 bases, the J end lost 3 bases, and 14 bases lay between the germline ends. In germline, CDR1 is KGHDR, CDR2 SFDVKD. The CDR3 is 15 amino acids.

The V call is TRBV24-1, the J call TRBJ2-2, with D tentatively TRBD2 (5 bases). The starting material was CD4+ T cells from PBMCs cultured with HCoV-OC43 spike peptides, obtained after COVID-19 vaccination. Described subset: HCoV-OC43 spike overlapping peptide pool stimulation. The origin of this receptor is a human donor who received a COVID-19 vaccine. The CDR3 DNA sequence: TGTGCCACCAGCGGGAACAGACCTTACACCGGGGAGCTGTTTTTT. Its protein is CATSGNRPYTGELFF.